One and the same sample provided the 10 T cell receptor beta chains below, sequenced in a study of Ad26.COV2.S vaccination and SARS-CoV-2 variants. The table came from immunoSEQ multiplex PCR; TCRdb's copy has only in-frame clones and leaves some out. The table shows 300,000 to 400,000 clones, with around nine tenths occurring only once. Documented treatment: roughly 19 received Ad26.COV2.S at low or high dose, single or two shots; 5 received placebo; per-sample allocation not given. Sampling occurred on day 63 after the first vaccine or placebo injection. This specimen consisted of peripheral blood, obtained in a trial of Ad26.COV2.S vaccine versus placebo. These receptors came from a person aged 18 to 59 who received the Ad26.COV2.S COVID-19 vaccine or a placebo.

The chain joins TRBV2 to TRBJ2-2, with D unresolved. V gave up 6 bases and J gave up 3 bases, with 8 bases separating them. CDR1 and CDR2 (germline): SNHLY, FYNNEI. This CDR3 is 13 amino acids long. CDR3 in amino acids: CASSLSYTGELFF. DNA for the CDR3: TGTGCCAGCAGCCTAAGCTACACCGGGGAGCTGTTTTTT.

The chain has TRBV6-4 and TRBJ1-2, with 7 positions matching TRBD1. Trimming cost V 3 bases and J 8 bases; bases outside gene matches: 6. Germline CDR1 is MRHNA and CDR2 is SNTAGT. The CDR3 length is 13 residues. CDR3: CASSETGAKGYTF. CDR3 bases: TGTGCCAGCAGTGAAACAGGGGCGAAAGGCTACACCTTC.

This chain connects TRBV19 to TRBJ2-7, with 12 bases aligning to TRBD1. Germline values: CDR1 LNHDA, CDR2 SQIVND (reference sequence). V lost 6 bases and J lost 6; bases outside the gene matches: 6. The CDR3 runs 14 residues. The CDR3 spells CASSPGQGASEQYF. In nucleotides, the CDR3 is TGTGCCAGTAGCCCGGGACAGGGGGCGAGCGAGCAGTACTTC.

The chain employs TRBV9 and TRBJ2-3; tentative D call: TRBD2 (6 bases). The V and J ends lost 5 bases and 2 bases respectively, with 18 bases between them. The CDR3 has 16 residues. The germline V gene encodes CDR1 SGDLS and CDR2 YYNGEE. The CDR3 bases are TGTGCCAGCAGTGCCCTCGGGAGCGGCTTCACAGATACGCAGTATTTT. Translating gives CASSALGSGFTDTQYF.

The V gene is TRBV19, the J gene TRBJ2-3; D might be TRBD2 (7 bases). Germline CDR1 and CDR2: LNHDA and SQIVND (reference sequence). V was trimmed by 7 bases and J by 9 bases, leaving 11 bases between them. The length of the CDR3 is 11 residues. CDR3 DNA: TGTGCCAGTATGGGAGGGGGGACGCAGTATTTT. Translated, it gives CASMGGGTQYF.

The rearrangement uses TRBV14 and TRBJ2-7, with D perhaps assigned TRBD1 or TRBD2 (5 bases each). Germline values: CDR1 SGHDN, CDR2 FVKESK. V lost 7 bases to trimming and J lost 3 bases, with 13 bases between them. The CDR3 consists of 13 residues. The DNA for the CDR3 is TGTGCCAGCACTAGGGACGGAGACTACGAGCAGTACTTC. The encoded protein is CASTRDGDYEQYF.

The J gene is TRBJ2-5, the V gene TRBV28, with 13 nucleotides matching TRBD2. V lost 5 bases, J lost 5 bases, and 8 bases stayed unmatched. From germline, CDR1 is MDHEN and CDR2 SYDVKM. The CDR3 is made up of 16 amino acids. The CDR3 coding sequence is TGTGCCAGCAGTCCGAGACTAGCGGGGGGTGGCGAGACCCAGTACTTC. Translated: CASSPRLAGGGETQYF.

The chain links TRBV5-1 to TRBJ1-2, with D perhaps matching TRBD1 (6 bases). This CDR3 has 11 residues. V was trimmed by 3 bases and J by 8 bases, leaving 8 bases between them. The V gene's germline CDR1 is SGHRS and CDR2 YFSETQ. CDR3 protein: CASSWGGGYTF. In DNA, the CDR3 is TGCGCCAGCAGCTGGGGGGGCGGCTACACCTTC.

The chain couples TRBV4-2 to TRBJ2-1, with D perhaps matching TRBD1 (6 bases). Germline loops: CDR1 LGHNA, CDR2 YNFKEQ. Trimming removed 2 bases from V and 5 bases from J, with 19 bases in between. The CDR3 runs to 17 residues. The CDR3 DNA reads TGTGCCAGCAGCCAACCCCAGAGGGGGAGAGGGAACAATGAGCAGTTCTTC. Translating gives CASSQPQRGRGNNEQFF.

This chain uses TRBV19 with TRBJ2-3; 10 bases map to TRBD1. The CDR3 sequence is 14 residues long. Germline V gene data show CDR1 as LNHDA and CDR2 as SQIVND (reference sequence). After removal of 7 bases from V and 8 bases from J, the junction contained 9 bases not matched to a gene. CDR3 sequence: CASTADRGLGTQYF. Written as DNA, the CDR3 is TGTGCCAGTACCGCCGACAGGGGGCTCGGTACGCAGTATTTT.